This record covers a single TCR beta chain. The source of the sample is a study of blood T cell repertoires in COVID-19. CDR3 length equals 13 residues. V gave up 2 bases and J gave up 4 bases, with 8 bases separating them. From germline, CDR1 is SGHVS and CDR2 FQNEAQ. The data were produced by immunoSEQ multiplex PCR, yet TCRdb's version contains in-frame clones alone and is incomplete. The sample includes a few hundred thousand clones, 84% seen only once; the top ten take about 1.4%. The origin of this receptor is a woman in her 40s who had recovered from COVID-19. The sample comprised peripheral blood. The chain combines TRBV7-8 with TRBJ1-2, with unresolved D. The CDR3 DNA reads TGTGCCAGCAGCTTACGGCCAGGCTATGGCTACACCTTC. Amino acids: CASSLRPGYGYTF.